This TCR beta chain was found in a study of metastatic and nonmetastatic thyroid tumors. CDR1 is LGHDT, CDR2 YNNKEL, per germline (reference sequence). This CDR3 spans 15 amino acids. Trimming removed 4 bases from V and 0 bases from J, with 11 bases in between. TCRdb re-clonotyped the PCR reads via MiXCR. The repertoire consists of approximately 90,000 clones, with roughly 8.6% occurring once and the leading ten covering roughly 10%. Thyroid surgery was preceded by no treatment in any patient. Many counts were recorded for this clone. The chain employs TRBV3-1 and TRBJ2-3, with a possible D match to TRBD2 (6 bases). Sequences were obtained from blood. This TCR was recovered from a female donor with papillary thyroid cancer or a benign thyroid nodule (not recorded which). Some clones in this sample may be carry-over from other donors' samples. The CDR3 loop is CASSPRRGSTDTQYF. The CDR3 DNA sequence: TGTGCCAGCAGCCCACGCCGGGGGAGCACAGATACGCAGTATTTT.